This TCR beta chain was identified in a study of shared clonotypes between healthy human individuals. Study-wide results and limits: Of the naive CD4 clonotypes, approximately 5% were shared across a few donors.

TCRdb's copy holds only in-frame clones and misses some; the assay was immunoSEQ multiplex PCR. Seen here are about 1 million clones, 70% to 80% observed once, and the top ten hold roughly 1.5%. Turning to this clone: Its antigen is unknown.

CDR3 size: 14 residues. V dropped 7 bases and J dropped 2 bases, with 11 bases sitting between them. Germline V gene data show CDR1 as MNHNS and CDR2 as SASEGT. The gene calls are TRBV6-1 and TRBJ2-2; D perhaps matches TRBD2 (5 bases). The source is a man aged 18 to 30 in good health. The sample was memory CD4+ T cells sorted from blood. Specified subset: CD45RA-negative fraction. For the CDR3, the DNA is TGTGCCAGCATTCGGCGGACTAACACCGGGGAGCTGTTTTTT. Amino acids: CASIRRTNTGELFF.